These T cell receptor beta chains were read from a single sample in a study of beta chain features in type 1 diabetes. Sequencing was performed with immunoSEQ multiplex PCR; in TCRdb, only in-frame clones are kept and a portion is missing. The sample has fewer than 350,000 clones; around a fifth are singletons. The sequenced material came from naive CD4+ T cells from blood. The origin of the receptors is a woman in her late teens or twenties in good health. The CDR3 runs from the conserved cysteine through the conserved F or W. D genes are given only for firm matches. Some rows have no size entry. The others give once, few or many, or a class for an expanded clone.

few	TRBV7-2	13	TRBJ2-7	TRBD2	CASSLAGAYEQYF	TGTGCCAGCAGTCTAGCGGGGGCCTACGAGCAGTACTTC
few	TRBV29-1	12	TRBJ2-1	TRBD1	CSPERGHNEQFF	TGCAGCCCGGAGAGGGGGCACAATGAGCAGTTCTTC
NA	TRBV30	15	TRBJ2-1	TRBD1	CAWSTPGQGYNEQFF	TGTGCCTGGAGTACCCCGGGACAGGGCTACAATGAGCAGTTCTTC
few	TRBV10-3	15	TRBJ2-3	TRBD2	CAINHGTRSTDTQYF	TGTGCCATCAACCACGGGACTAGGAGCACAGATACGCAGTATTTT
NA	TRBV11-2	17	TRBJ1-2	TRBD1	CASSSLAGTGRGYGYTF	TGTGCCAGCAGCTCACTAGCTGGGACAGGGCGCGGCTATGGCTACACCTTC
few	TRBV30	14	TRBJ2-1	TRBD2	CAWLTSGRIGEQFF	TGTGCCTGGTTGACTAGCGGGAGGATAGGTGAGCAGTTCTTC
NA	TRBV7-9	11	TRBJ2-2	TRBD2	CATRGAGELFF	TGTGCCACCCGGGGGGCCGGGGAGCTGTTTTTT
NA	TRBV7-2	14	TRBJ2-7	TRBD1	CASSSPGQGREQYF	TGTGCCAGCAGCTCACCGGGACAGGGACGCGAGCAGTACTTC
few	TRBV29-1	13	TRBJ2-3	NA	CSVEGLRVGTQYF	TGCAGCGTTGAAGGGCTACGGGTGGGTACGCAGTATTTT
NA	TRBV7-3	13	TRBJ1-1	NA	CASSLRMNTEAFF	TGTGCCAGCAGCTTGAGAATGAACACTGAAGCTTTCTTT